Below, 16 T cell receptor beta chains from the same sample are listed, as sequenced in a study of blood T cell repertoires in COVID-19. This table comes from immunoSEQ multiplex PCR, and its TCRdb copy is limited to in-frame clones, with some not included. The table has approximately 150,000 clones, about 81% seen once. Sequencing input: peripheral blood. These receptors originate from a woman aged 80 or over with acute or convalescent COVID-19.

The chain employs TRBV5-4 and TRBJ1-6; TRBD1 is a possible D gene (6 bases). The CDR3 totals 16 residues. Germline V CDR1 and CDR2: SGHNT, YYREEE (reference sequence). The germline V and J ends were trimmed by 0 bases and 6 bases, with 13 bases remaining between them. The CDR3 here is CASSLASGAFNSPLHF. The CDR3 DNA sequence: TGTGCCAGCAGCTTGGCGTCAGGGGCTTTTAATTCACCCCTCCACTTT.

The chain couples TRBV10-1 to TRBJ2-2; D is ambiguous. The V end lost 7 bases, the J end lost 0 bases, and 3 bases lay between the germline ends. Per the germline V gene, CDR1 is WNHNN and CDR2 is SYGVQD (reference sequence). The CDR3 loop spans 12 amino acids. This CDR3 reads CASKPNTGELFF. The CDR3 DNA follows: TGCGCCAGCAAGCCGAACACCGGGGAGCTGTTTTTT.

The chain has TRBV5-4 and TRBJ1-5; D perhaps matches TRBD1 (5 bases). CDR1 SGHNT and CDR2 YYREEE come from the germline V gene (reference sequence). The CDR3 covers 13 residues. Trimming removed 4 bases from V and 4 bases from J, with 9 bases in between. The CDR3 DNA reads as TGTGCCAGCAGCGCGGGACCGAATCAGCCCCAGCATTTT. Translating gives CASSAGPNQPQHF.

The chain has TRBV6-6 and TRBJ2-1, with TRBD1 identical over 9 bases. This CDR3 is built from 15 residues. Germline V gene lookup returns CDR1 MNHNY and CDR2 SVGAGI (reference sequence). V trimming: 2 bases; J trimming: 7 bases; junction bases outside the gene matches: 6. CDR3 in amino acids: CASSYQGQGGNEQFF. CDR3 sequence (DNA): TGTGCCAGCAGTTACCAGGGACAGGGCGGAAATGAGCAGTTCTTC.

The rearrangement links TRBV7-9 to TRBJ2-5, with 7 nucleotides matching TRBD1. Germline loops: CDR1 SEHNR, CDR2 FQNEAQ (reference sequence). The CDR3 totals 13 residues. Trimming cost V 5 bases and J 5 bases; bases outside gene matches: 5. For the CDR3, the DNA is TGTGCCAGCAGCAGGTCAGGGGGTGAGACCCAGTACTTC. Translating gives CASSRSGGETQYF.

The CDR3 DNA reads as TGTGCCAGCACCCTATCAGGGTCCCTGGGAAATCAGCCCCAGCATTTT. It codes for CASTLSGSLGNQPQHF. The genes are TRBV7-8 and TRBJ1-5; possible D gene TRBD1, 5 bases. V gave up 7 bases and J gave up 4 bases, with 20 bases separating them. Germline V CDR1 and CDR2: SGHVS, FQNEAQ. The CDR3 runs 16 residues.

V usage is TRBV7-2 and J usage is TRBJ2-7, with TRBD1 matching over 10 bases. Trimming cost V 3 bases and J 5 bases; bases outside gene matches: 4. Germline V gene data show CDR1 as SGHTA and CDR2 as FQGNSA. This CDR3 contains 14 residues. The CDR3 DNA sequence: TGTGCCAGCAGCTTGACAGGGGGCCGGGACGAGCAGTACTTC. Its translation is CASSLTGGRDEQYF.

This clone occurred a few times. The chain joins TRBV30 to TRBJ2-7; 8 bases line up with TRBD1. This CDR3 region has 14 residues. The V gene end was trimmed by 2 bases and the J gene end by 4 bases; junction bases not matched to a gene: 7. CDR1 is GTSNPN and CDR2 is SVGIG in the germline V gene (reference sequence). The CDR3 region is CAWSLGTGSYEQYF. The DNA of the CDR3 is TGTGCCTGGAGTCTGGGGACAGGTTCATACGAGCAGTACTTC. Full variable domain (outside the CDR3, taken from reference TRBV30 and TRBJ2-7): SQTIHQWPATLVQPVGSPLSLECTVEGTSNPNLYWYRQAAGRGLQLLFYSVGIGQISSEVPQNLSASRPQDRQFILSSKKLLLSDSGFYLCAWSLGTGSYEQYFGPGTRLTVT.

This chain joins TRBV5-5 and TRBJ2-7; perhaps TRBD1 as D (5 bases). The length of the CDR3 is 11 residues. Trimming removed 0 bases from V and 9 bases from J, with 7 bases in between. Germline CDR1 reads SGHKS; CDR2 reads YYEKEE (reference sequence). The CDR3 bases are TGTGCCAGCAGCTTGGAGGGGTGGCAGTACTTC. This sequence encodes CASSLEGWQYF.

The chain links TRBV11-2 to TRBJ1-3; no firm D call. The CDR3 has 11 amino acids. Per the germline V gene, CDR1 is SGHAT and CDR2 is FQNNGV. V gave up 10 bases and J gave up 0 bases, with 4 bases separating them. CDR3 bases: TGTGCCACCTCCTCTGGAAACACCATATATTTT. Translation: CATSSGNTIYF.

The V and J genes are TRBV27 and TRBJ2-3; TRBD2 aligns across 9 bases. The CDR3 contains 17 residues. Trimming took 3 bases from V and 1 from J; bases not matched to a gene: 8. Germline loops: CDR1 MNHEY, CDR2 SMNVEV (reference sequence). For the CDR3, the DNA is TGTGCCAGCAGTTTGACCCCACTAGCGGGTGGCACAGATACGCAGTATTTT. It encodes CASSLTPLAGGTDTQYF.

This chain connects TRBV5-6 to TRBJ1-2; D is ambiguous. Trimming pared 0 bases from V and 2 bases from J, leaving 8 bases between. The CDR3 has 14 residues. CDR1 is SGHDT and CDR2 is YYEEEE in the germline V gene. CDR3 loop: CASSLVAVNYGYTF. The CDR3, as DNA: TGTGCCAGCAGCTTGGTGGCGGTAAACTATGGCTACACCTTC. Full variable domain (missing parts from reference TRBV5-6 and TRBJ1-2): DAGVTQSPTHLIKTRGQQVTLRCSPKSGHDTVSWYQQALGQGPQFIFQYYEEEERQRGNFPDRFSGHQFPNYSSELNVNALLLGDSALYLCASSLVAVNYGYTFGSGTRLTVV.

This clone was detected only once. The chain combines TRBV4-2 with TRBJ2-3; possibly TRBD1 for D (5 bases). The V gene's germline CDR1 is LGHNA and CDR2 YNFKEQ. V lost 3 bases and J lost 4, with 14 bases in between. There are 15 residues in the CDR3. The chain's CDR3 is CASSQAKGAADTQYF. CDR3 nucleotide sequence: TGTGCCAGCAGCCAGGCCAAAGGGGCGGCAGATACGCAGTATTTT.

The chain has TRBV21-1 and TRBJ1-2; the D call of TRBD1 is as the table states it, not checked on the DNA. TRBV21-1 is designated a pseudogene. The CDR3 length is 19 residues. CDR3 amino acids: CASSKPPRTGDGGSYGYTF. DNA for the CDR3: TGTGCCAGCAGCAAACCTCCCCGGACAGGTGACGGGGGCAGCTATGGCTACACCTTC.

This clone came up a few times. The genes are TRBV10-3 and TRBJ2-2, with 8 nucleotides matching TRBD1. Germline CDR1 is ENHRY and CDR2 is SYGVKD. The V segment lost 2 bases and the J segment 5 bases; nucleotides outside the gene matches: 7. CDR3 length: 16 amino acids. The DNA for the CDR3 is TGTGCCATCAGTGAGGTTGCAGGGGGCACTACCGGGGAGCTGTTTTTT. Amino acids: CAISEVAGGTTGELFF.

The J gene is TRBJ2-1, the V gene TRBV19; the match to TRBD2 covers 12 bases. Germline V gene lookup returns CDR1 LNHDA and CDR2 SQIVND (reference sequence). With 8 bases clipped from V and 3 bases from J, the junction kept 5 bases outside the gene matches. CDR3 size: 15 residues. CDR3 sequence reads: CASATSGGNYNEQFF. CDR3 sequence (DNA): TGTGCCAGTGCTACTAGCGGGGGGAACTACAATGAGCAGTTCTTC.